A selection of T cell receptor beta chains follows, all from one sample in a study of shared clonotypes between healthy human individuals. TCRdb's table, derived via immunoSEQ multiplex PCR, lists solely in-frame clones and lacks some. This repertoire shows more than 900,000 clones, 78% found once; its top ten account for around 0.61%. The sample taken for sequencing was memory CD4+ T cells from PBMCs. The receptor set was obtained from a man between 18 and 35 years old in good health. Some clones in this sample may be carry-over from other donors' samples. Both conserved end residues are part of each CDR3. The order of the fields is J gene, V gene, clone size, D gene, CDR3 DNA, CDR3 protein. The D gene is left open where the match is weak. Clone size is not always given. Where it is, it says once, few, many or a class for expanded clones.

>TRBJ1-2|TRBV28|.|.
TGTGCCAGCACCTCCCCCCCGGGGCAAGGCTACACCTTC
CASTSPPGQGYTF
>TRBJ1-1|TRBV5-1|.|TRBD1
TGCGCCAGCAGCTCGAACCCCGGGACAGGGCCTGAAGCTTTCTTT
CASSSNPGTGPEAFF
>TRBJ2-5|TRBV10-3|few|.
TGTGCCATCAACCAGACCCCGGAGGGGGGGACCCAGTACTTC
CAINQTPEGGTQYF
>TRBJ1-6|TRBV28|.|.
TGTGCCAGCAGAAAATCCAGTGTGGGTTCACCCCTCCACTTT
CASRKSSVGSPLHF
>TRBJ2-7|TRBV5-1|.|.
TGCGCCAGCAGCCCGCGGGAAACAGGGAAATCGCCCTACGAGCAGTACTTC
CASSPRETGKSPYEQYF
>TRBJ2-3|TRBV25-1|.|.
TGTGCCAGCAGTGAATTGGGACGCTCAGTTGTCACAGATACGCAGTATTTT
CASSELGRSVVTDTQYF
>TRBJ1-3|TRBV14|.|.
TGTGCCAGCAGCCACGACACCTCTGGAAACACCATATATTTT
CASSHDTSGNTIYF
>TRBJ2-2|TRBV9|once|.
TGTGCCAGCAGCGTCTTGATGACCGGGGAGCTGTTTTTT
CASSVLMTGELFF
>TRBJ2-6|TRBV7-9|many|.
TGTGCCAGCAGCAGAGGGACCGCTGGGGCCAACGTCCTGACTTTC
CASSRGTAGANVLTF
>TRBJ2-1|TRBV7-6|.|TRBD2
TGTGCCAGCAGCAAAACGGGAGGGCGGGAAAATGAGCAGTTCTTC
CASSKTGGRENEQFF
>TRBJ2-2|TRBV27|few|.
TGTGCCAGTCGCCCCCTCGGTCCCGGGGAGCTGTTTTTT
CASRPLGPGELFF
>TRBJ2-7|TRBV7-3|.|TRBD1
TGTGCCAGCAGCCTCGGGACAGCACCGTACGAGCAGTACTTC
CASSLGTAPYEQYF
>TRBJ2-1|TRBV5-1|.|TRBD2
TGCGCCAGCAGTCGGGGGGACTCCTACAATGAGCAGTTCTTC
CASSRGDSYNEQFF
>TRBJ2-3|TRBV5-1|few|.
TGCGCCAGCAGCTTGGAACAGATCACAGATACGCAGTATTTT
CASSLEQITDTQYF
>TRBJ2-1|TRBV7-9|.|TRBD1
TGTGCCAGCAGCCCGGGGACAGCCGACAATGAGCAGTTCTTC
CASSPGTADNEQFF
>TRBJ2-6|TRBV28|.|TRBD1
TGTGCCAGCAGTACGGGACAGGGGGCGCACGGGGCCAACGTCCTGACTTTC
CASSTGQGAHGANVLTF
>TRBJ1-4|TRBV2|.|.
TGTGCCGCGAGGGATACTAATGAAAAACTGTTTTTT
CAARDTNEKLFF
>TRBJ1-4|TRBV9|.|.
TGTGCCAGCAGCGCCGGGGACGCTGCAACTAATGAAAAACTGTTTTTT
CASSAGDAATNEKLFF
>TRBJ1-5|TRBV2|.|.
TGTGCCAGCAGCTCCATCGGGGCGAATCAGCCCCAGCATTTT
CASSSIGANQPQHF
>TRBJ1-1|TRBV18|.|TRBD1
TGTGCCAGCTCCCCACAGGGGGGGGAAATGAACACTGAAGCTTTCTTT
CASSPQGGEMNTEAFF
>TRBJ2-1|TRBV28|.|.
TGTGCCAGCAGTTTAAACCGCTATGAGCAGTTCTTC
CASSLNRYEQFF
>TRBJ2-7|TRBV28|.|.
TGTGCCAGCAGGGGCGGGACCCACTCCTACGAGCAGTACTTC
CASRGGTHSYEQYF
>TRBJ2-1|TRBV6-4|.|TRBD2
TGTGCCAGCAGTGTAGCGGGAGGTGGGTTTGAGCAGTTCTTC
CASSVAGGGFEQFF
>TRBJ2-2|TRBV7-3|.|TRBD2
TGTGCCAGCAGCTTAGGACTAGCGGAGAACACCGGGGAGCTGTTTTTT
CASSLGLAENTGELFF
>TRBJ2-1|TRBV5-4|.|TRBD2
TGTGCCAGCAGCGCGCGGGGGGAGCAGTTCTTC
CASSARGEQFF
>TRBJ2-7|TRBV7-9|once|.
TGTGCCAGCAGCTTAGCCAATACGGGGGAGCAGTACTTC
CASSLANTGEQYF
>TRBJ2-3|TRBV27|.|.
TGTGCCAGCAGTTTATCGATAAGTGACTACAGCACAGATACGCAGTATTTT
CASSLSISDYSTDTQYF
>TRBJ2-7|TRBV7-3|.|.
TGTGCCAGCAGCCGCCCGGGCAGCTACGAGCAGTACTTC
CASSRPGSYEQYF
>TRBJ1-2|TRBV18|.|.
TGTGCCAGCTCACCTGAACAGAACTATGGCTACACCTTC
CASSPEQNYGYTF
>TRBJ2-7|TRBV5-8|.|.
TGTGCCAGCAGCTCGATGTCTGCCGGCTACGAGCAGTACTTC
CASSSMSAGYEQYF
>TRBJ1-1|TRBV6-5|few|.
TGTGCCAGCAGGGATTCATTTGAGTACACTGAAGCTTTCTTT
CASRDSFEYTEAFF